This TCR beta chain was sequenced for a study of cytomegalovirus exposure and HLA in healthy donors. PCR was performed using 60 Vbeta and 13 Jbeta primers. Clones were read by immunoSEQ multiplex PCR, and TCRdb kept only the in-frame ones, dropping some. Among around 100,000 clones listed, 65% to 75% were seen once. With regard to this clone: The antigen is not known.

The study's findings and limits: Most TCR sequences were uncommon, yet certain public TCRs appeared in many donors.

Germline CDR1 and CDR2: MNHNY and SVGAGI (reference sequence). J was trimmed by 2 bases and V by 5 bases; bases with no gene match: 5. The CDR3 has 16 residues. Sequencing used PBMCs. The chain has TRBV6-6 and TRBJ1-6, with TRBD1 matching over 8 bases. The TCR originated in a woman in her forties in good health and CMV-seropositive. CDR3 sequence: CASSMGQEAYNSPLHF. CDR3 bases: TGTGCCAGCAGTATGGGACAGGAGGCCTATAATTCACCCCTCCACTTT.